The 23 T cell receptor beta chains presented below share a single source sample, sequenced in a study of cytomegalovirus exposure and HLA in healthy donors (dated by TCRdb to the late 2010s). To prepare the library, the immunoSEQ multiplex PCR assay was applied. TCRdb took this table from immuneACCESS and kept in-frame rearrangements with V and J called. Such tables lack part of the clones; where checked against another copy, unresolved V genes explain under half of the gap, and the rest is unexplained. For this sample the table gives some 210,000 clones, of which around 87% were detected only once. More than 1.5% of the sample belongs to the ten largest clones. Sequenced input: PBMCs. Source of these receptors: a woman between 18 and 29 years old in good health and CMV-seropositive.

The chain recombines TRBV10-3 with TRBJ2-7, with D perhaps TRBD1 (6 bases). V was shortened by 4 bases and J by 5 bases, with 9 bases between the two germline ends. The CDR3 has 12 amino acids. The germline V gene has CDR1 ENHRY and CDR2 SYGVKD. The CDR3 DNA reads TGTGCCATCAGTGTCCACAGGGACGAGCAGTACTTC. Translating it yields CAISVHRDEQYF.

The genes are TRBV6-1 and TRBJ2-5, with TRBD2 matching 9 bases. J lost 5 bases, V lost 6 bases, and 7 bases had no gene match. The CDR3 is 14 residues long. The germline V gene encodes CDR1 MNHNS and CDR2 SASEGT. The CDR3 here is CASRHSGSGETQYF. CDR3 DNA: TGTGCCAGCAGGCATAGCGGGAGCGGGGAGACCCAGTACTTC.

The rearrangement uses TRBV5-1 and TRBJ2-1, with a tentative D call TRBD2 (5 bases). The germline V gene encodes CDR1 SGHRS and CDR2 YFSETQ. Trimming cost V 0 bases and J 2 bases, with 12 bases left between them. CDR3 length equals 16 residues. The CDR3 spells CASSLVNSATYNEQFF. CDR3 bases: TGCGCCAGCAGCTTGGTAAATAGCGCTACCTACAATGAGCAGTTCTTC.

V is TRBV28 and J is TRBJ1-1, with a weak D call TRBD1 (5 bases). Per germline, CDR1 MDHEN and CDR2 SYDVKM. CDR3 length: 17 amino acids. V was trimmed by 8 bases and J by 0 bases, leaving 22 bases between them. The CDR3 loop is CASGIGGSHGMNTEAFF. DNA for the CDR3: TGTGCCAGCGGTATTGGGGGGTCGCATGGCATGAACACTGAAGCTTTCTTT.

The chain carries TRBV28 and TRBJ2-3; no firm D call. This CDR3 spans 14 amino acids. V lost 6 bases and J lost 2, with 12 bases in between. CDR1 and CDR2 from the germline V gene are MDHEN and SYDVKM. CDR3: CASSSEALTDTQYF. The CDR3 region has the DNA TGTGCCAGCAGCAGCGAAGCGCTCACAGATACGCAGTATTTT.

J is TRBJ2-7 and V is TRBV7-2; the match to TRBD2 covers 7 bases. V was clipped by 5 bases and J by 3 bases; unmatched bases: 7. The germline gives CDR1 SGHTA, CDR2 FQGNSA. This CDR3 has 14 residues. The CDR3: CASSPRDYDYEQYF. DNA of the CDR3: TGTGCCAGCAGCCCCCGGGACTATGACTACGAGCAGTACTTC.

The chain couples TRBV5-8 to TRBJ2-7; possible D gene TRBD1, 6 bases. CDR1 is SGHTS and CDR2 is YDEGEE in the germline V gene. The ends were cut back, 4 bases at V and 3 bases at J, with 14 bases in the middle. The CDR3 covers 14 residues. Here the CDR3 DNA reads TGTGCCAGCAGCCTACGGACAGAACACTACGAGCAGTACTTC. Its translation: CASSLRTEHYEQYF.

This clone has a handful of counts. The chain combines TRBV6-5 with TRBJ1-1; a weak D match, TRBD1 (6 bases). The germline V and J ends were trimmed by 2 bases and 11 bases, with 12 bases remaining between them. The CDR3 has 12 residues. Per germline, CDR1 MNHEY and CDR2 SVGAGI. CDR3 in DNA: TGTGCCAGCAGTTACCAGACAGGCCGGGCTTTCTTT. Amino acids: CASSYQTGRAFF.

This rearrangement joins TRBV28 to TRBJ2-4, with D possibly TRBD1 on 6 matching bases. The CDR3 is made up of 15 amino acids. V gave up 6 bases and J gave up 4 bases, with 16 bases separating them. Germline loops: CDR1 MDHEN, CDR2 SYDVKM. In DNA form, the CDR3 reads TGTGCCAGCAGCCGAACAGGGTTGAGGAAAAACATTCAGTACTTC. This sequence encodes CASSRTGLRKNIQYF.

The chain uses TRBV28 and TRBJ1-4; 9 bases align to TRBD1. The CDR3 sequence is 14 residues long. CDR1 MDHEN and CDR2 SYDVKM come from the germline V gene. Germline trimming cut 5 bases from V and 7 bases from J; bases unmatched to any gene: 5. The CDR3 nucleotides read TGTGCCAGCAGTGGACAGGGGACCCTTGAAAAACTGTTTTTT. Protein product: CASSGQGTLEKLFF. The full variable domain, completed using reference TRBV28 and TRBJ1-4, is DVKVTQSSRYLVKRTGEKVFLECVQDMDHENMFWYRQDPGLGLRLIYFSYDVKMKEKGDIPEGYSVSREKKERFSLILESASTNQTSMYLCASSGQGTLEKLFFGSGTQLSVL.

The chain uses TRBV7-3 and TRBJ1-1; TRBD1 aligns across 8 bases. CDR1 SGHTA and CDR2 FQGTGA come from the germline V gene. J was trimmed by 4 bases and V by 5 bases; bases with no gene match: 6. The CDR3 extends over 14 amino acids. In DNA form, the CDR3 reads TGTGCCAGCAGCACACAGGGGGAGGGCACTGAAGCTTTCTTT. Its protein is CASSTQGEGTEAFF.

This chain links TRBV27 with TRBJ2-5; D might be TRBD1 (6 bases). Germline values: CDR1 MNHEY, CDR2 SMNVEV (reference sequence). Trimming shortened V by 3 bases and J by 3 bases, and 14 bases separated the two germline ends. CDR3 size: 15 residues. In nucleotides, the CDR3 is TGTGCCAGCAGTTTGAGGGCTCGGGACAAAGAGACCCAGTACTTC. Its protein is CASSLRARDKETQYF.

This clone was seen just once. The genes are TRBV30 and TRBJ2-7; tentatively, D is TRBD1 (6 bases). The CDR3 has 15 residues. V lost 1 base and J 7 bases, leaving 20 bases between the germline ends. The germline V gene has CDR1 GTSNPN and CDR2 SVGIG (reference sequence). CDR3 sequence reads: CAWSAVGQGMGEQYF. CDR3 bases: TGTGCCTGGAGTGCCGTTGGGCAGGGGATGGGGGAGCAGTACTTC.

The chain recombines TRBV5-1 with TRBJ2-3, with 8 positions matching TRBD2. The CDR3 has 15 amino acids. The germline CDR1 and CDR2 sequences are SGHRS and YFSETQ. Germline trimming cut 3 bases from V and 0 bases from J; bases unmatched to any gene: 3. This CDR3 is CASSSTSGSTDTQYF. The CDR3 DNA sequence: TGCGCCAGCAGCTCTACTAGCGGTAGCACAGATACGCAGTATTTT.

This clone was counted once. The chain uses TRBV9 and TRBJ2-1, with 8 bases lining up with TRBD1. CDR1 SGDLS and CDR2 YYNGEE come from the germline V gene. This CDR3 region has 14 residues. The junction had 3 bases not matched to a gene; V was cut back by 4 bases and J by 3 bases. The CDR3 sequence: CASSPGQGYNEQFF. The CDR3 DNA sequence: TGTGCCAGCAGCCCCGGACAGGGCTACAATGAGCAGTTCTTC.

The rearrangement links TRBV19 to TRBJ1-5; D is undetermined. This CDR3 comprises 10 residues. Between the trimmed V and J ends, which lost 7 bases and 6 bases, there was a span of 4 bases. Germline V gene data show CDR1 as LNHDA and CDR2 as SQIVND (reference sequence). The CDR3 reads CASNSQPQHF. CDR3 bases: TGTGCCAGTAATAGTCAGCCCCAGCATTTT.

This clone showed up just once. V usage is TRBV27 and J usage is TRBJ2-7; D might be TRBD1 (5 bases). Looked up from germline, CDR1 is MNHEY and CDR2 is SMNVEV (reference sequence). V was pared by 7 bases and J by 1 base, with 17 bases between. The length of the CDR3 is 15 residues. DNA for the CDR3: TGTGCCAGCACCGAAAACCAGGGTGGGTCCTACGAGCAGTACTTC. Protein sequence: CASTENQGGSYEQYF.

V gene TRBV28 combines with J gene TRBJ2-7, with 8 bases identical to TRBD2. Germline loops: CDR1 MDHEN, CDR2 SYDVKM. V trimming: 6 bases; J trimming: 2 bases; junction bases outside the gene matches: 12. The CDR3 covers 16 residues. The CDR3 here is CASSPPGGLLTYEQYF. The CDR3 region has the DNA TGTGCCAGCAGCCCTCCGGGGGGGTTGTTGACCTACGAGCAGTACTTC.

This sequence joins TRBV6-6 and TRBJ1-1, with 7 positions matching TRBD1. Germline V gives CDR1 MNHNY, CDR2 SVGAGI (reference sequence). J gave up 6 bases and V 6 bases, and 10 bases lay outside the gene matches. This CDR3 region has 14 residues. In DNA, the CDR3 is TGTGCCAGCAGCTTTGCCGGGACAGTCGCTGAAGCTTTCTTT. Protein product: CASSFAGTVAEAFF.

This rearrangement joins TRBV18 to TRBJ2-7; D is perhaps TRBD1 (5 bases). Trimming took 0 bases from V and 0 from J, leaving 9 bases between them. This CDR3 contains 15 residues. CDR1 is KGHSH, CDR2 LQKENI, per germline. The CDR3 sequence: CASSPPRVGSYEQYF. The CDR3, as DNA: TGTGCCAGCTCACCACCCAGGGTGGGCTCCTACGAGCAGTACTTC.

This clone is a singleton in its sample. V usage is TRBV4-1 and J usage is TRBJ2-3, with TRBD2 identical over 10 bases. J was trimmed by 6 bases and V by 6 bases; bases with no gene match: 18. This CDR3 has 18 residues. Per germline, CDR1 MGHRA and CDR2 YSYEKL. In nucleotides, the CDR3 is TGCGCCAGCAGTCACGAAGGTTTTAGCGGGAGGAGTAAGGATACGCAGTATTTT. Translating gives CASSHEGFSGRSKDTQYF.

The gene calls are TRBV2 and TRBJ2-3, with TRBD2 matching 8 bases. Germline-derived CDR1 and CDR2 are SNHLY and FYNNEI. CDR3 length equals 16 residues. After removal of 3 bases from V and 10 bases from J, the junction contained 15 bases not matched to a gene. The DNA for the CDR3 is TGTGCCAGCAGTGAGGCGGGACTAGGCCCAGCAAACCCGCAGTATTTT. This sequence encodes CASSEAGLGPANPQYF.

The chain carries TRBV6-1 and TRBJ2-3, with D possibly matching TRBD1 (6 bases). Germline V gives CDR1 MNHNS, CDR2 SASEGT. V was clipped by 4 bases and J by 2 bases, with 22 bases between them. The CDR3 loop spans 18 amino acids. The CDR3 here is CASSGPYTGIGDTDTQYF. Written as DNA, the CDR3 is TGTGCCAGCAGTGGTCCATATACAGGGATTGGGGACACAGATACGCAGTATTTT.